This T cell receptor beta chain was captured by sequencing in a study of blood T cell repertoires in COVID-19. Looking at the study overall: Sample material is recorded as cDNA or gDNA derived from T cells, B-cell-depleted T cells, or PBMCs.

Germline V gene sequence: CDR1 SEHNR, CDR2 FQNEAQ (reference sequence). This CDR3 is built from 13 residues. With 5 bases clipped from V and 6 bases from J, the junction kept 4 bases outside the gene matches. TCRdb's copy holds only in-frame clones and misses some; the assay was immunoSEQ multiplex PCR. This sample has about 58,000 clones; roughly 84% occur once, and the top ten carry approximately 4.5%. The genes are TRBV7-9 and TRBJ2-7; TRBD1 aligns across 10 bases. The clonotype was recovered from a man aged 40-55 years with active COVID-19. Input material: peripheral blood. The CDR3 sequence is CASSTGQGGEQYF. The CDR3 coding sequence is TGTGCCAGCAGCACAGGACAGGGGGGCGAGCAGTACTTC.